This T cell receptor beta chain was observed in a study of OX40 agonist ivuxolimab in advanced cancers. Sequencing was performed with immunoSEQ multiplex PCR; in TCRdb, only in-frame clones are kept and a portion is missing. Here the sample spans under 85,000 clones, around nine tenths being singletons. Germline V gives CDR1 MNHNS, CDR2 SASEGT. Deletions cut 4 bases from V and 2 bases from J, with 12 bases between. The CDR3 is 15 residues long. V usage is TRBV6-1 and J usage is TRBJ1-5; D is possibly TRBD1 (6 bases). Sample: CD4+ or CD8+ T cells sorted from blood, taken in a trial of the OX40 agonist ivuxolimab. This TCR was recovered from an adult with an advanced solid tumor such as melanoma, head and neck, liver or kidney cancer. This CDR3 is CASSAKGEGNQPQHF. The DNA for the CDR3 is TGTGCCAGCAGTGCCAAGGGGGAGGGCAATCAGCCCCAGCATTTT.